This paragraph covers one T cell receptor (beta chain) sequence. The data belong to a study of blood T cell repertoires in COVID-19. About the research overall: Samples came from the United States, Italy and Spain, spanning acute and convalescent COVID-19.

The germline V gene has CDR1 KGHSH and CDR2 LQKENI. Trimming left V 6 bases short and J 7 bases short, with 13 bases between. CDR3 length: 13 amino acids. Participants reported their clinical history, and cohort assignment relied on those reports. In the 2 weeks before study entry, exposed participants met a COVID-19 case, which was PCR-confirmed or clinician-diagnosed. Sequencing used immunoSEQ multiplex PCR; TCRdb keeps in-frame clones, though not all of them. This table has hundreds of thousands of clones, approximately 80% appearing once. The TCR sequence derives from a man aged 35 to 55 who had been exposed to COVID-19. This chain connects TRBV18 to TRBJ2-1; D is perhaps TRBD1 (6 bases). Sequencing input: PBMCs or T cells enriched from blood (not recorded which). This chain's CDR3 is CASSSDRTNEQFF. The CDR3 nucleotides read TGTGCCAGCTCTTCGGACAGAACTAATGAGCAGTTCTTC.